A single sample is the source of the 7 T cell receptor beta chains below, sequenced in a study of cytotoxic CD8 clonotypes in ibrutinib-treated CLL. Sequencing used immunoSEQ multiplex PCR; TCRdb keeps in-frame clones, though not all of them. The data show approximately 120,000 clones, more than 55% seen once. Sequences were derived from PBMCs, sampled after 24 months of ibrutinib treatment. The receptors come from a human donor with chronic lymphocytic leukemia.

The chain is built from TRBV21-1 and TRBJ2-7; TRBD2 was called by the table and not checked on the DNA. TRBV21-1 is designated a pseudogene. The CDR3 covers 14 residues. CDR3 coding DNA: TGTGCCAGCAGCCCCCTAGCGCACTCCTACGAGCAGTACTTC. It yields the protein CASSPLAHSYEQYF.

On this clone: This may come from a read error, since a much larger clone is one base off. This sample also contains other DNA sequences that code for the same CDR3. As DNA, the CDR3 is TGTGCCAGCAGCTTGGCCCCGTACAATGAGCAGTTCTTC. It codes for CASSLAPYNEQFF. J is TRBJ2-1 and V is TRBV5-1; D ambiguous. Germline CDR1 and CDR2: SGHRS and YFSETQ. This CDR3 comprises 13 residues.

The chain joins TRBV5-1 to TRBJ2-7, with TRBD1 as a possible D gene (5 bases). V was clipped by 4 bases and J by 7 bases, with 18 bases between them. Germline V CDR1 and CDR2: SGHRS, YFSETQ. The CDR3 spans 14 residues. CDR3 in amino acids: CASSVDSATREQYF. The CDR3 DNA reads as TGCGCCAGCAGCGTAGACAGCGCAACCCGGGAGCAGTACTTC. The whole variable domain, remainder taken from reference TRBV5-1 and TRBJ2-7, is KAGVTQTPRYLIKTRGQQVTLSCSPISGHRSVSWYQQTPGQGLQFLFEYFSETQRNKGNFPGRFSGRQFSNSRSEMNVSTLELGDSALYLCASSVDSATREQYFGPGTRLTVT.

This sequence joins TRBV11-3 and TRBJ1-2; D is possibly TRBD1 (6 bases). Germline lookup yields CDR1 SGHNT and CDR2 YENEEA. The CDR3 is 14 residues long. V lost 6 bases and J lost 3, with 14 bases in between. As DNA, the CDR3 is TGTGCCAGCAGTCAAAATACAGGGTACTATGGCTACACCTTC. Amino acid sequence: CASSQNTGYYGYTF.

The chain uses TRBV6-6 and TRBJ2-7; maybe TRBD2 (5 bases). The CDR3 runs to 15 residues. V lost 0 bases and J lost 3, with 12 bases in between. Germline V gene data show CDR1 as MNHNY and CDR2 as SVGAGI (reference sequence). Here the CDR3 reads CASSYSIEGGYEQYF. The CDR3, as DNA: TGTGCCAGCAGTTACTCGATTGAGGGCGGCTACGAGCAGTACTTC.

V gene TRBV2 combines with J gene TRBJ1-5, with 11 bases matching TRBD1. Germline CDR1 reads SNHLY; CDR2 reads FYNNEI. With V trimmed by 6 bases and J by 5 bases, 3 bases remained unmatched. The CDR3 contains 14 residues. CDR3 coding DNA: TGTGCCAGCAGGAGGACAGGGGGCTATCAGCCCCAGCATTTT. This codes for CASRRTGGYQPQHF.

J is TRBJ1-1 and V is TRBV5-5; D unresolved. Trimming removed 4 bases from V and 1 base from J, with 8 bases in between. Germline V gene lookup returns CDR1 SGHKS and CDR2 YYEKEE (reference sequence). This CDR3 is 13 amino acids long. The CDR3 reads CASSETTNTEAFF. CDR3 bases: TGTGCCAGCAGCGAGACAACGAACACTGAAGCTTTCTTT.